Following are 30 T cell receptor beta chains from one sample sequenced in a study of shared clonotypes between healthy human individuals. Only in-frame clones appear in the TCRdb table, and some are missing; sequencing was by immunoSEQ multiplex PCR. The sample consists of fewer than 3 million clones, roughly 90% of them appearing once. The sample comprised naive CD4+ T cells from PBMCs. Subset in this sample: CD45RA+ positively selected. These receptors originate from a man aged 18 to 30 in good health. Some clones in this sample may be carry-over from other donors' samples.

As for this clone: The identical CDR3 is also encoded by other nucleotide sequences in the sample. The V gene is TRBV28, the J gene TRBJ2-5; no reliable D call. The CDR3 consists of 12 residues. Germline CDR1 reads MDHEN; CDR2 reads SYDVKM. The V end lost 7 bases, the J end lost 2 bases, and 8 bases lay between the germline ends. Here the CDR3 DNA reads TGTGCCAGCACAGGACCGCAAGAGACCCAGTACTTC. Translated, it gives CASTGPQETQYF.

The rearrangement joins TRBV6-5 to TRBJ1-5; no firm D call. V lost 0 bases to trimming and J lost 4 bases, with 13 bases between them. This CDR3 has 16 amino acids. Germline assignment: CDR1 MNHEY and CDR2 SVGAGI. The CDR3 reads CASSYSVTHPNQPQHF. CDR3 bases: TGTGCCAGCAGTTACTCGGTTACCCACCCAAATCAGCCCCAGCATTTT.

This clone was seen only once. The sample carries other DNA sequences with the same CDR3. The gene calls are TRBV5-1 and TRBJ2-3; tentatively, D is TRBD1 or TRBD2 (5 bases each). Germline V lookup: CDR1 SGHRS, CDR2 YFSETQ. The V and J ends lost 0 bases and 2 bases respectively, with 10 bases between them. The CDR3 consists of 15 residues. The CDR3 is CASSLGGAHTDTQYF. The CDR3 region has the DNA TGCGCCAGCAGCTTGGGAGGGGCCCACACAGATACGCAGTATTTT.

The chain couples TRBV30 to TRBJ2-1, with TRBD2 identical over 12 bases. The ends lost 3 bases at V and 7 bases at J; junction bases unmatched: 7. CDR1 is GTSNPN and CDR2 is SVGIG in the germline V gene (reference sequence). The CDR3 sequence is 15 residues long. The CDR3: CAWSPTSGSWNEQFF. The CDR3 nucleotides are TGTGCCTGGAGCCCGACTAGCGGGAGTTGGAATGAGCAGTTCTTC.

V is TRBV9 and J is TRBJ1-2; 8 bases line up with TRBD1. With V trimmed by 5 bases and J by 2 bases, 5 bases remained unmatched. The CDR3 spans 14 residues. Germline assignment: CDR1 SGDLS and CDR2 YYNGEE. The CDR3 bases are TGTGCCAGCAGTAAACCAGGGGGCAACTATGGCTACACCTTC. Amino acid sequence: CASSKPGGNYGYTF.

In nucleotides, the CDR3 is TGTGCCAGCAGCGGGAAGGATACGCAGTATTTT. Residues: CASSGKDTQYF. The chain recombines TRBV6-1 with TRBJ2-3; tentative D call: TRBD2 (5 bases). The germline V and J ends were trimmed by 6 bases and 6 bases, with 7 bases remaining between them. This CDR3 region has 11 residues. CDR1 and CDR2 (germline): MNHNS, SASEGT.

This clone is a singleton in its sample. The rearrangement uses TRBV7-3 and TRBJ2-7, with 14 bases that match TRBD2. The CDR3 totals 15 residues. With 4 bases clipped from V and 5 bases from J, the junction kept 4 bases outside the gene matches. CDR1 and CDR2 (germline): SGHTA, FQGTGA. CDR3 residues: CASSSGTSGSDEQYF. CDR3 nucleotides: TGTGCCAGCAGCTCCGGGACTAGCGGGAGTGACGAGCAGTACTTC.

V usage is TRBV15 and J usage is TRBJ2-7; 10 nucleotides line up with TRBD2. Germline lookup yields CDR1 LNHNV and CDR2 YYDKDF (reference sequence). The CDR3 is 15 amino acids. With 2 bases clipped from V and 3 bases from J, the junction kept 4 bases outside the gene matches. The CDR3 DNA reads TGTGCCACCAGCAGATCGGCTAGCGGGAGCTACGAGCAGTACTTC. This encodes CATSRSASGSYEQYF.

The V gene is TRBV28, the J gene TRBJ2-1; a possible D gene is TRBD1 (7 bases). The CDR3 length is 13 residues. Germline assignment: CDR1 MDHEN and CDR2 SYDVKM. The ends were cut back, 5 bases at V and 5 bases at J, with 10 bases in the middle. The CDR3 is CASSPGGNNEQFF. CDR3 in DNA: TGTGCCAGCAGTCCAGGGGGGAACAATGAGCAGTTCTTC.

The chain recombines TRBV5-1 with TRBJ2-7; D is possibly TRBD1 or TRBD2 (5 bases each). The CDR3 totals 15 residues. CDR1 SGHRS and CDR2 YFSETQ come from the germline V gene. V was cut by 1 base and J by 3 bases, with 14 bases left in between. The CDR3 DNA reads as TGCGCCAGCAGCTTGTCCCCGGGACCCCTCTACGAGCAGTACTTC. Amino acids: CASSLSPGPLYEQYF.

The gene calls are TRBV11-1 and TRBJ2-2, with D tentatively TRBD2 (6 bases). The CDR3 is 14 residues long. CDR1 is SGHAT and CDR2 is FQDESV in the germline V gene (reference sequence). V shed 4 bases and J shed 6 bases, with 12 bases lying between them. The CDR3 DNA reads TGTGCCAGCAGCTCCGGGAGTCCACCCGGGGAGCTGTTTTTT. Its translation is CASSSGSPPGELFF.

The rearrangement uses TRBV27 and TRBJ2-1; a possible D gene is TRBD2 (6 bases). The V gene's germline CDR1 is MNHEY and CDR2 SMNVEV (reference sequence). Trimming took off 5 bases at V and 3 bases at J, with 17 bases between the two ends. The CDR3 has 16 residues. DNA for the CDR3: TGTGCCAGCAGTAAACTGGGGGGAGTCGTCTACAATGAGCAGTTCTTC. Translating gives CASSKLGGVVYNEQFF.

The CDR3 loop is CASSQTGRGTEAFF. CDR3 sequence (DNA): TGTGCCAGTAGTCAGACAGGGAGAGGCACTGAAGCTTTCTTT. The chain uses TRBV19 and TRBJ1-1, with 7 bases lining up with TRBD1. This CDR3 contains 14 residues. Germline loops: CDR1 LNHDA, CDR2 SQIVND (reference sequence). V dropped 5 bases and J dropped 4; count of bases not matched to a gene: 7.

V is TRBV2 and J is TRBJ2-1; TRBD2 agrees at 8 bases. The V segment lost 7 bases and the J segment 0 bases; nucleotides outside the gene matches: 8. The CDR3 extends over 16 amino acids. The V gene's germline CDR1 is SNHLY and CDR2 FYNNEI. CDR3 bases: TGTGCCAGCAAAGCTAGCGGGTCAAGCTCCTACAATGAGCAGTTCTTC. This sequence encodes CASKASGSSSYNEQFF.

The rearrangement uses TRBV11-2 and TRBJ1-1; TRBD1 matches 7 bases. There are 13 residues in the CDR3. The germline V gene encodes CDR1 SGHAT and CDR2 FQNNGV. Germline trimming cut 7 bases from V and 6 bases from J; bases unmatched to any gene: 8. The CDR3 is CASTLIRGPEAFF. CDR3 coding DNA: TGTGCCAGCACCCTCATTAGGGGGCCTGAAGCTTTCTTT.

The CDR3 reads CASSGGAYRTEPQHF. In DNA, the CDR3 is TGTGCCAGCAGCGGGGGAGCCTATCGAACGGAGCCCCAGCATTTT. V gene TRBV9 combines with J gene TRBJ1-5; no reliable D call. Between the trimmed V and J ends, which lost 3 bases and 8 bases, there was a span of 18 bases. This CDR3 comprises 15 residues. Germline loops: CDR1 SGDLS, CDR2 YYNGEE.

This chain links TRBV7-2 with TRBJ2-7, with D unresolved. V was pared by 3 bases and J by 0 bases, with 12 bases between. CDR1 is SGHTA and CDR2 is FQGNSA in the germline V gene. The CDR3 totals 15 residues. In DNA, the CDR3 is TGTGCCAGCAGCTTCTCTGGGCCCTCCTCCTACGAGCAGTACTTC. It codes for CASSFSGPSSYEQYF.

The V and J genes are TRBV29-1 and TRBJ2-3, with a weak D call TRBD2 (6 bases). Per the germline V gene, CDR1 is SQVTM and CDR2 is ANQGSEA. V was trimmed by 3 bases and J by 2 bases, leaving 9 bases between them. CDR3 length: 13 residues. CDR3 sequence reads: CSVDRGFTDTQYF. The CDR3 DNA is TGCAGCGTTGACCGGGGGTTCACAGATACGCAGTATTTT.

CDR3 bases: TGTGCCAGCAGCTTTAGAGGGGCGGGCCAAGAGACCCAGTACTTC. This gives the protein CASSFRGAGQETQYF. The chain employs TRBV11-2 and TRBJ2-5; D tentatively reads TRBD1 or TRBD2 (5 bases each). This CDR3 spans 15 amino acids. Per the germline V gene, CDR1 is SGHAT and CDR2 is FQNNGV. The V end was cut by 3 bases, the J end by 1 base, with 12 bases between. The full variable domain, rest sourced from reference TRBV11-2 and TRBJ2-5, is EAGVAQSPRYKIIEKRQSVAFWCNPISGHATLYWYQQILGQGPKLLIQFQNNGVVDDSQLPKDRFSAERLKGVDSTLKIQPAKLEDSAVYLCASSFRGAGQETQYFGPGTRLLVL.

The chain has TRBV11-3 and TRBJ2-2; 10 bases align to TRBD2. The germline V gene has CDR1 SGHNT and CDR2 YENEEA. Trimming at V came to 5 bases and at J to 1 base, leaving 4 bases not matched to a gene. The length of the CDR3 is 16 residues. CDR3 region: CASSTRTSGNTGELFF. The CDR3 coding sequence is TGTGCCAGCAGCACCCGGACTAGCGGGAACACCGGGGAGCTGTTTTTT. The full variable domain, rest sourced from reference TRBV11-3 and TRBJ2-2, is EAGVVQSPRYKIIEKKQPVAFWCNPISGHNTLYWYLQNLGQGPELLIRYENEEAVDDSQLPKDRFSAERLKGVDSTLKIQPAELGDSAVYLCASSTRTSGNTGELFFGEGSRLTVL.

In DNA, the CDR3 is TGTGCCAGCTCACCACCCTTTGGAGTTAACAGAACACAAGGCTACACCTTC. This sequence encodes CASSPPFGVNRTQGYTF. This chain links TRBV18 with TRBJ1-2; no reliable D call. Trimming took off 0 bases at V and 8 bases at J, with 22 bases between the two ends. In germline, CDR1 is KGHSH, CDR2 LQKENI. The CDR3 loop spans 17 amino acids.

The chain has TRBV18 and TRBJ2-3, with D perhaps assigned TRBD1 or TRBD2 (5 bases each). With 3 bases removed from V and 0 bases from J, the gap between germline ends came to 16 bases. This CDR3 contains 17 residues. Germline CDR1 and CDR2: KGHSH and LQKENI. CDR3 sequence: CASSPPSGTESTDTQYF. CDR3 sequence (DNA): TGTGCCAGCTCACCTCCCTCCGGGACGGAGAGCACAGATACGCAGTATTTT.

V gene TRBV7-2 combines with J gene TRBJ2-5; 10 nucleotides line up with TRBD1. Germline values: CDR1 SGHTA, CDR2 FQGNSA. The CDR3 runs to 14 residues. The V and J ends lost 5 bases and 4 bases, in that order; junction bases with no gene match: 4. The DNA for the CDR3 is TGTGCCAGCAGCCATCGGGACAGGGGAGAGACCCAGTACTTC. It specifies CASSHRDRGETQYF.

CDR3 protein: CASNPGGGHEQYF. As DNA, the CDR3 is TGTGCCAGCAACCCCGGGGGGGGCCACGAGCAGTACTTC. This chain connects TRBV28 to TRBJ2-7; 8 bases agree with TRBD2. V lost 7 bases to trimming and J lost 5 bases; unmatched junction nucleotides: 7. The germline gives CDR1 MDHEN, CDR2 SYDVKM. The CDR3 has 13 residues.

V usage is TRBV19 and J usage is TRBJ2-7, with D maybe TRBD1 (7 bases). CDR3 size: 15 residues. V was cut by 5 bases and J by 5 bases, with 19 bases left in between. CDR1 and CDR2 (germline): LNHDA, SQIVND (reference sequence). The CDR3 region is CASSPRGGGRDEQYF. Written as DNA, the CDR3 is TGTGCCAGTAGTCCTCGAGGAGGGGGCAGGGACGAGCAGTACTTC.

The CDR3 loop is CASSPAGDRGNFNPYEQYF. CDR3 DNA: TGTGCCAGCAGCCCCGCGGGGGACAGGGGGAACTTTAATCCCTACGAGCAGTACTTC. The chain is built from TRBV21-1 and TRBJ2-7; the table's D call, TRBD1, has no DNA check behind it. TRBV21-1 is given as a pseudogene. The CDR3 length is 19 residues.

With regard to this clone: Other DNA sequences of this sample code for an identical CDR3. The J gene is TRBJ1-5, the V gene TRBV2; D call uncertain. The CDR3 is made up of 13 amino acids. V was clipped by 6 bases and J by 4 bases, with 10 bases between them. In germline, CDR1 is SNHLY, CDR2 FYNNEI. CDR3 region: CASSLGVNQPQHF. The CDR3 DNA is TGTGCCAGCAGCCTGGGTGTAAATCAGCCCCAGCATTTT.

The chain combines TRBV7-9 with TRBJ2-3, with 13 positions matching TRBD2. CDR3 length: 18 residues. V was pared by 5 bases and J by 4 bases, with 12 bases of the junction left unmatched. Germline lookup yields CDR1 SEHNR and CDR2 FQNEAQ (reference sequence). CDR3 amino acids: CASSPRKSTSGRADTQYF. In DNA, the CDR3 is TGTGCCAGCAGCCCACGGAAATCCACTAGCGGGAGGGCAGATACGCAGTATTTT.

The chain links TRBV10-1 to TRBJ1-1; a weak D match, TRBD1 (5 bases). Per germline, CDR1 WNHNN and CDR2 SYGVQD (reference sequence). V was shortened by 0 bases and J by 4 bases, with 15 bases between the two germline ends. This CDR3 is 16 amino acids long. The CDR3 bases are TGCGCCAGCAGTGAGTCGATGGTGCAGGGTAGCACTGAAGCTTTCTTT. Protein sequence: CASSESMVQGSTEAFF.

Concerning this clone itself: The same CDR3 can be traced to other DNA sequences in this sample. The chain recombines TRBV28 with TRBJ2-5; no reliable D call. The DNA end is more similar to TRBJ2-7, so the J call may be wrong. The CDR3 runs to 10 residues. The germline CDR1 and CDR2 sequences are MDHEN and SYDVKM. The CDR3 DNA reads as TGTGCCAGCAGTCTCTACGAGCAGTACTTC. It specifies CASSLYEQYF.